These T cell receptor beta chains were read from a single sample in a study of blood T cell repertoires in COVID-19. Sequencing was performed with immunoSEQ multiplex PCR; in TCRdb, only in-frame clones are kept and a portion is missing. Of 200,000 to 250,000 clones listed, 70% to 90% were seen once; the top ten hold 2.5% to 3.5%. The source material was peripheral blood. The receptors shown here come from a woman aged 30 to 39 who had recovered from COVID-19. The CDR3 runs from the conserved cysteine through the conserved F or W.

CDR3aa,v_gene,j_gene
CASRLDRNYGYTF,TRBV23-1,TRBJ1-2
CASSSIFTSSGGDTNNEQFF,TRBV13,TRBJ2-1
CASSQSDRVDNSPLHF,TRBV4-3,TRBJ1-6
CASSQDWRDGALYGYTF,TRBV4-3,TRBJ1-2
CASSSRDRVHATQYF,TRBV11-2,TRBJ2-3
CASSLRGQIDRAGSSPLHF,TRBV7-3,TRBJ1-6
CATSRRTGFSNYGYTF,TRBV15,TRBJ1-2
CASSYSRRGTYNEQFF,TRBV6-5,TRBJ2-1
CASSFRDYEETQYF,TRBV7-8,TRBJ2-5
CASSPRLASYEQYF,TRBV6-8,TRBJ2-7
CASSQVSGDAYNEQFF,TRBV4-1,TRBJ2-1
CASSYSRDSISSSGNTIYF,TRBV6-2/TRBV6-3,TRBJ1-3
CSGDRINYGYTF,TRBV29-1,TRBJ1-2
CASSLGTGISANYGYTF,TRBV11-2,TRBJ1-2
CASSPMTGANTGELFF,TRBV18,TRBJ2-2
CASSLELFYGYTF,TRBV5-1,TRBJ1-2
CASSLDRGSYEQYF,TRBV11-2,TRBJ2-7
CASSLTGTAGNTIYF,TRBV6-2/TRBV6-3,TRBJ1-3
CASSERRGPANYGYTF,TRBV6-1,TRBJ1-2
CASLWVEGGYTF,TRBV30,TRBJ1-2
CASSQTPGLVQTGELFF,TRBV5-1,TRBJ2-2
CASPGRPSGGANEQFF,TRBV5-5,TRBJ2-1
CAISPGQSSTQGPQHF,TRBV10-3,TRBJ1-5
CASSQGTGPYQPQHF,TRBV3-1/TRBV3-2,TRBJ1-5
CASRITSGRYNEQFF,TRBV6-5,TRBJ2-1